The 14 T cell receptor beta chains reported below all come from one sample, sequenced in a study of TIL therapy for anti-PD-1-resistant metastatic lung cancer. Sequencing used immunoSEQ v3. Some clones are missing from TCRdb's copy, which holds only in-frame ones; the method was immunoSEQ multiplex PCR. The sample carries nearly 60,000 clones, roughly 70% recorded once. Time point indicated: pre-treatment sample, taken before nivolumab and TIL therapy. Here the sequenced sample was blood, taken at baseline. The receptors were sampled from a person aged 25-85 years with non-small cell lung cancer.

V gene TRBV5-6 combines with J gene TRBJ1-3; 7 nucleotides line up with TRBD1. V was clipped by 2 bases and J by 4 bases; unmatched bases: 3. The CDR3 runs to 14 residues. Germline assignment: CDR1 SGHDT and CDR2 YYEEEE. Written as DNA, the CDR3 is TGTGCCAGCAGCTTAAGGGGGCTCGGAAACACCATATATTTT. This gives the protein CASSLRGLGNTIYF.

This chain connects TRBV5-1 to TRBJ2-3; possible D gene TRBD1, 5 bases. This CDR3 spans 15 amino acids. Germline CDR1 and CDR2: SGHRS and YFSETQ. The V and J ends lost 4 bases and 1 base respectively, with 13 bases between them. As DNA, the CDR3 is TGCGCCAGCAGCCCTGGCTGGGGCGGCACAGATACGCAGTATTTT. It translates to CASSPGWGGTDTQYF.

The chain employs TRBV7-6 and TRBJ1-3; D not certain. From germline, CDR1 is SGHVS and CDR2 FNYEAQ. This CDR3 is built from 13 residues. V lost 8 bases, J lost 4 bases, and 12 bases lay in between. CDR3 protein: CASGYQSGNTIYF. CDR3 in DNA: TGTGCCAGCGGGTACCAATCCGGAAACACCATATATTTT.

The table lists this clone with a few counts. The CDR3 DNA reads as TGTGCCAGCAGTTACTGGTCAGGGGTGAACACTGAAGCTTTCTTT. It codes for CASSYWSGVNTEAFF. The chain links TRBV6-5 to TRBJ1-1, with D perhaps TRBD1 (6 bases). Germline-derived CDR1 and CDR2 are MNHEY and SVGAGI. V lost 1 base to trimming and J lost 0 bases, with 9 bases between them. The CDR3 extends over 15 amino acids.

The chain couples TRBV18 to TRBJ2-5, with D perhaps matching TRBD1 (5 bases). The CDR3 spans 13 residues. Trimming stripped 6 bases from V and 1 base from J, with 9 bases between. The germline gives CDR1 KGHSH, CDR2 LQKENI. The CDR3 protein is CASSSDIQETQYF. DNA for the CDR3: TGTGCCAGCTCCTCGGACATCCAAGAGACCCAGTACTTC. Full variable domain (rest looked up from reference TRBV18 and TRBJ2-5): NAGVMQNPRHLVRRRGQEARLRCSPMKGHSHVYWYRQLPEEGLKFMVYLQKENIIDESGMPKERFSAEFPKEGPSILRIQQVVRGDSAAYFCASSSDIQETQYFGPGTRLLVL.

CDR3 region: CASSVTSGNPYEQYF. The DNA for the CDR3 is TGCGCCAGCAGCGTGACTAGCGGGAACCCCTACGAGCAGTACTTC. The chain uses TRBV5-1 and TRBJ2-7; 11 bases line up with TRBD2. This CDR3 is built from 15 residues. Germline V gene data show CDR1 as SGHRS and CDR2 as YFSETQ. The V gene end was trimmed by 4 bases and the J gene end by 2 bases; junction bases not matched to a gene: 5.

The rearrangement links TRBV7-2 to TRBJ2-7; a weak D match, TRBD1 (7 bases). The V and J ends lost 7 bases and 4 bases respectively, with 20 bases between them. This CDR3 comprises 15 residues. The germline CDR1 and CDR2 sequences are SGHTA and FQGNSA. The chain's CDR3 is CASNFAGQPMYEQYF. DNA for the CDR3: TGTGCCAGCAACTTCGCGGGACAGCCCATGTACGAGCAGTACTTC. The full variable domain, with the rest looked up from reference TRBV7-2 and TRBJ2-7, is GAGVSQSPSNKVTEKGKDVELRCDPISGHTALYWYRQSLGQGLEFLIYFQGNSAPDKSGLPSDRFSAERTGGSVSTLTIQRTQQEDSAVYLCASNFAGQPMYEQYFGPGTRLTVT.

A single count supports this clone. The chain employs TRBV7-3 and TRBJ1-1; 7 bases agree with TRBD1. V lost 5 bases to trimming and J lost 3 bases; unmatched junction nucleotides: 3. The germline V gene encodes CDR1 SGHTA and CDR2 FQGTGA. The CDR3 totals 13 residues. DNA of the CDR3: TGTGCCAGCAGCCGTGACAGGGACACTGAAGCTTTCTTT. This encodes CASSRDRDTEAFF.

The chain is built from TRBV28 and TRBJ2-7, with D possibly being TRBD1 (6 bases). Germline V gene lookup returns CDR1 MDHEN and CDR2 SYDVKM. Trimming removed 6 bases from V and 6 bases from J, with 15 bases in between. CDR3 length: 13 residues. In nucleotides, the CDR3 is TGTGCCAGCAGGAATACAGGGATGCTCGAGCAGTACTTC. Its translation: CASRNTGMLEQYF.

The chain carries TRBV19 and TRBJ2-5; tentative D call: TRBD1 (6 bases). The CDR3 runs 15 residues. The ends were cut back, 5 bases at V and 4 bases at J, with 17 bases in the middle. Germline CDR1 and CDR2: LNHDA and SQIVND (reference sequence). The CDR3 sequence is CASSLGTTLGETQYF. The CDR3 DNA sequence: TGTGCCAGTAGTCTGGGGACAACCCTGGGAGAGACCCAGTACTTC.

This chain connects TRBV7-9 to TRBJ2-7, with D perhaps TRBD2 (5 bases). The CDR3 is 14 amino acids. Per germline, CDR1 SEHNR and CDR2 FQNEAQ (reference sequence). V was pared by 0 bases and J by 4 bases, with 10 bases between. The CDR3, as DNA: TGTGCCAGCAGCTTAGCGGAGGCTACATACGAGCAGTACTTC. It specifies CASSLAEATYEQYF.

The V and J genes are TRBV2 and TRBJ2-7; D ambiguous. In germline, CDR1 is SNHLY, CDR2 FYNNEI. This CDR3 region has 13 residues. The V end was cut by 3 bases, the J end by 2 bases, with 8 bases between. The CDR3 DNA reads TGTGCCAGCAGTGAGGTAATGACCTACGAGCAGTACTTC. Protein: CASSEVMTYEQYF.

The chain joins TRBV6-1 to TRBJ2-1; no clear D. This CDR3 spans 12 amino acids. Per the germline V gene, CDR1 is MNHNS and CDR2 is SASEGT. Trimming stripped 5 bases from V and 6 bases from J, with 8 bases between. In nucleotides, the CDR3 is TGTGCCAGCAGTCGATTAGCCAATGAGCAGTTCTTC. Translated: CASSRLANEQFF.

The V and J genes are TRBV5-1 and TRBJ2-1; D ambiguous. Germline values: CDR1 SGHRS, CDR2 YFSETQ. V dropped 1 base and J dropped 6 bases, with 14 bases sitting between them. The CDR3 is 15 amino acids. The CDR3 bases are TGCGCCAGCAGCTTGTTTTTCCATGGAATCAATGAGCAGTTCTTC. This codes for CASSLFFHGINEQFF.